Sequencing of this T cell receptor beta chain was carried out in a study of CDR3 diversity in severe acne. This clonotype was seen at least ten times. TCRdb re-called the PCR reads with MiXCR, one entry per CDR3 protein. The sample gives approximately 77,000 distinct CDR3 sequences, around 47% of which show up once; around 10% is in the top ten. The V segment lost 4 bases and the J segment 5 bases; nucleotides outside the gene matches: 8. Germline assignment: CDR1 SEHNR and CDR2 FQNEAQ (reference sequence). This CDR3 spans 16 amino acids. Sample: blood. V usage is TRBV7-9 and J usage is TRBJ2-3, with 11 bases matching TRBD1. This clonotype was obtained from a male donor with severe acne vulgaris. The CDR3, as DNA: TGTGCCAGCAGCTGGGACAGGGGGAGCATCAGAGATACGCAGTATTTT. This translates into CASSWDRGSIRDTQYF.